The source of this T cell receptor beta chain is a study of blood T cell repertoires in COVID-19. The data were produced by immunoSEQ multiplex PCR, yet TCRdb's version contains in-frame clones alone and is incomplete. This table has 62,000 or so clones, roughly 88% appearing once. The V end was cut by 5 bases, the J end by 8 bases, with 21 bases between. Germline V gene data show CDR1 as MDHEN and CDR2 as SYDVKM. The CDR3 runs to 15 residues. The J gene is TRBJ1-2, the V gene TRBV28, with unresolved D. This TCR came from a human donor in a cohort sampled during active COVID-19. Material: peripheral blood. The CDR3 nucleotides are TGTGCCAGCAGTGTACCCCGGGATACGACAAGGGGCTACACCTTC. It specifies CASSVPRDTTRGYTF.